The source of this T cell receptor beta chain is a study of blood T cell repertoires in COVID-19. Data came from immunoSEQ multiplex PCR; TCRdb stores just in-frame clones and leaves some out. The table shows around 220,000 clones, with 87% occurring only once. After removal of 3 bases from V and 8 bases from J, the junction contained 3 bases not matched to a gene. The length of the CDR3 is 12 residues. Per the germline V gene, CDR1 is SNHLY and CDR2 is FYNNEI. The study assigned cohorts using participant-reported clinical history. The sequencing sample was made of PBMCs or T cells enriched from blood (not recorded which). This chain links TRBV2 with TRBJ1-2, with TRBD1 identical over 7 bases. This receptor was taken from a young woman with acute COVID-19. In DNA, the CDR3 is TGTGCCAGCAGTGACAGGGGGATCGGCTACACCTTC. Its protein is CASSDRGIGYTF.